This TCR beta chain was captured in a study of beta chain features in type 1 diabetes. Across the study: All samples yielded some 100,000,000 examined sorted cells.

Comments on this clone: Its antigen is undetermined.

Study observations and caveats: A moderate, significant TCRB CDR3 shortening appeared in type 1 diabetes across four CD4+ subsets. Short templates might get an advantage during PCR, and this would be equal in patients and controls.

The entirety of the isolated RNA underwent reverse transcription, so expressed TCRB transcripts were sequenced. Produced via immunoSEQ multiplex PCR; TCRdb's table is partial and in-frame only. The sample consists of around 500,000 clones, roughly an eighth of them appearing once. CDR3 size: 19 residues. Trimming removed 4 bases from V and 5 bases from J; junction bases left unmatched: 15. Germline CDR1 and CDR2: MDHEN and SYDVKM. The V call is TRBV28, the J call TRBJ1-6; 9 bases match TRBD1. Sequenced material: naive CD4+ T cells from blood. This clonotype was obtained from a young woman in good health. The CDR3 bases are TGTGCCAGCAGTTCGTCCGCGGGACAGGGTTTATTCAATAATTCACCCCTCCACTTT. Translation: CASSSSAGQGLFNNSPLHF.